This TCR beta chain is drawn from a study of cytomegalovirus exposure and HLA in healthy donors. Study-wide findings and caveats: The authors reported that TCR beta sequences could predict HLA-A and HLA-B alleles. These predictions were accurate for most subjects in the first cohort. In an earlier analysis, about 87% or about 30%: the productive usage of most TCR beta V segments.

Comments on this clone: Its matching antigen is unknown.

The PCR was carried out with 60 Vbeta primers and 13 Jbeta primers. Produced via immunoSEQ multiplex PCR; TCRdb's table is partial and in-frame only. The sample records 150,000 or so clones, 82% being singletons. The donors, nominally healthy at sampling, likely had unrecorded immune exposures. Trimming took 0 bases from V and 4 from J, leaving 8 bases between them. The V gene's germline CDR1 is SGHNT and CDR2 YYREEE (reference sequence). The CDR3 is 13 amino acids. The rearrangement uses TRBV5-4 and TRBJ2-7; D may be TRBD2 (6 bases). The source material was PBMCs. The source of this sequence is a woman in her forties in good health and CMV-seronegative. CDR3 residues: CASSLEAGYEQYF. In DNA form, the CDR3 reads TGTGCCAGCAGCTTGGAGGCGGGGTACGAGCAGTACTTC.